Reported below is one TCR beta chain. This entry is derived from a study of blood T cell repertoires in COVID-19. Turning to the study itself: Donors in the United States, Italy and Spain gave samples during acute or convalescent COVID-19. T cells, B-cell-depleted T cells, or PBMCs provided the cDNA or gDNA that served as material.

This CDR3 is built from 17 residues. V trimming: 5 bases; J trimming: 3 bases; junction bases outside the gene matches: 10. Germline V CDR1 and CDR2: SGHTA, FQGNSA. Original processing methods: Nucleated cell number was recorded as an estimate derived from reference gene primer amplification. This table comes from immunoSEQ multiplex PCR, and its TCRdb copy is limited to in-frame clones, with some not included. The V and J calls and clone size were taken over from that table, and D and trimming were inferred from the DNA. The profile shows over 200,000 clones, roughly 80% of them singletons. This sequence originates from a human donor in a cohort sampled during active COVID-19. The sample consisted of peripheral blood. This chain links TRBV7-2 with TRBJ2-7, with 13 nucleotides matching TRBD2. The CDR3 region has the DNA TGTGCCAGCAGCCCCTGGACTAGCGGGAGAGCACTCTACGAGCAGTACTTC. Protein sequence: CASSPWTSGRALYEQYF.